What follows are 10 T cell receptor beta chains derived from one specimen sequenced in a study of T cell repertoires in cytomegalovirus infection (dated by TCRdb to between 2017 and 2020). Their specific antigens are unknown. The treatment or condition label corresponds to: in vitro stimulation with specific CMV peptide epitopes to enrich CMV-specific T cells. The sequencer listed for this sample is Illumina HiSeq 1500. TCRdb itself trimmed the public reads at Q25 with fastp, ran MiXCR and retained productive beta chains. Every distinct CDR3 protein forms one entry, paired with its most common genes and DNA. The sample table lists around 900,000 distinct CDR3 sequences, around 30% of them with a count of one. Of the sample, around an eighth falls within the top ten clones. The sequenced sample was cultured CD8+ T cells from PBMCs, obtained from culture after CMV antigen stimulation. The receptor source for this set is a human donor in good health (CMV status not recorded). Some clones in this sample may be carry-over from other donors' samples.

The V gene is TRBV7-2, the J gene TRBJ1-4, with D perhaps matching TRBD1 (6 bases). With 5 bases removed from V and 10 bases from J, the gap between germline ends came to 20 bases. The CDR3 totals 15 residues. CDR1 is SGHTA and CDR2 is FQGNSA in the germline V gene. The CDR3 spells CASSLEGGGRGKLFF. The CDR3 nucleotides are TGTGCCAGCAGCCTGGAGGGGGGCGGGAGGGGAAAACTGTTTTTT.

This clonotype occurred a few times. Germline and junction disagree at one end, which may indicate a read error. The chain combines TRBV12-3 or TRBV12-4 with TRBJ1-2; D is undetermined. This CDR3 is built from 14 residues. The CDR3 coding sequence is TGTGCCACCAGTTTTGGAGGGCTTTACTATGGCTACACCTTC. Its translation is CATSFGGLYYGYTF.

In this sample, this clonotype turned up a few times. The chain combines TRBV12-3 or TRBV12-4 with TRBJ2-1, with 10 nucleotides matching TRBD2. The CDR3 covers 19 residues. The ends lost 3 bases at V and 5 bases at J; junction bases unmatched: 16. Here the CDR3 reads CASSFRIAGGTEYNNEQFF. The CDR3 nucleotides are TGTGCCAGCAGTTTTAGGATAGCGGGGGGTACCGAATACAACAATGAGCAGTTCTTC.

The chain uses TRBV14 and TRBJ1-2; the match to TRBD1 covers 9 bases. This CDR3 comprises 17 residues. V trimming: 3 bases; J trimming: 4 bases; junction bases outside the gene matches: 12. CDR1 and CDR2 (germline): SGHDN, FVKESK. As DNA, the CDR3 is TGTGCCAGCAGCCAGATTTTCCGGGACAGGGAGCCCTATGGCTACACCTTC. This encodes CASSQIFRDREPYGYTF.

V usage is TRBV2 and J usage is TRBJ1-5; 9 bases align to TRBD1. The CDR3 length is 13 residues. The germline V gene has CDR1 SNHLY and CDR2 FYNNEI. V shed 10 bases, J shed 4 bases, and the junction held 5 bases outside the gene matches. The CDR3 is CAIRDRVNQPQHF. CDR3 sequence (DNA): TGTGCCATCCGGGACAGGGTTAATCAGCCCCAGCATTTT.

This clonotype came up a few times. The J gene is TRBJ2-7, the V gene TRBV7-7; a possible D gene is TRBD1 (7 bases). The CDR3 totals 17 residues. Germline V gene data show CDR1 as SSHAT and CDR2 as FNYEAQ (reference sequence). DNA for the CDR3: TGTGCTAGCAGCCTGCGGGACAGCCCAGTTGGTGACTACGAGCAGTACGTC. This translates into CASSLRDSPVGDYEQYV.

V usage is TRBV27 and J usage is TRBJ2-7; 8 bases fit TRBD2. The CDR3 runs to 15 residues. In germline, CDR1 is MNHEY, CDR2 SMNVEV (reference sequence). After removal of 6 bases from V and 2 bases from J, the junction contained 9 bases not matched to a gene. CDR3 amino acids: CASRESGGLTYEQYF. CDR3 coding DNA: TGTGCCAGCAGAGAAAGCGGGGGCCTAACCTACGAGCAGTACTTC.

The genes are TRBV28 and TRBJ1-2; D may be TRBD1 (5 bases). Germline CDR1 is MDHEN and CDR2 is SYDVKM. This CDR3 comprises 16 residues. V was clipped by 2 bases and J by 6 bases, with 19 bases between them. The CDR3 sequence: CASSLGGGYRSDGYTF. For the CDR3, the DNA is TGTGCCAGCAGTTTAGGTGGGGGATACAGATCGGATGGCTACACCTTC.

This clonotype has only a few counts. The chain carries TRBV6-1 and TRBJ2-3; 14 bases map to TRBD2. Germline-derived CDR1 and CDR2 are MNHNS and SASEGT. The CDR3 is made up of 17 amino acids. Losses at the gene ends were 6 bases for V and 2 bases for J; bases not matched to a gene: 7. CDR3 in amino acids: CASSRLAGGPTTDTQYF. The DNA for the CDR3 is TGTGCCAGCAGCCGACTAGCGGGGGGGCCTACCACAGATACGCAGTATTTT.

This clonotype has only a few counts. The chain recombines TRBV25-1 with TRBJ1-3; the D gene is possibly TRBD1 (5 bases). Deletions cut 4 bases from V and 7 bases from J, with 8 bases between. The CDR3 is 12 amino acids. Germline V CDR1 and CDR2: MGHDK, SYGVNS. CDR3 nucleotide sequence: TGTGCCAGCAGTGTTGGGGGGAACACCATATATTTT. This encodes CASSVGGNTIYF.